What follows are 17 T cell receptor beta chains derived from one specimen sequenced in a study of molecular identifiers for immune sequencing clone quantification. MiXCR, run by TCRdb on the PCR reads, gives a single entry per CDR3 protein. Of some 320,000 distinct CDR3 sequences detected, about 23% appear once; the ten largest clones hold 0.65% to 0.75%. The source material was naive CD8+ T cells from blood, with Jurkat cell RNA spiked in. Subset: FACS-sorted CD8+CD4-CCR7+CD45RA+ naive T cells. All receptors come from a human donor in good health. Some libraries in this study had Jurkat cell RNA spiked in.

This clonotype has a handful of counts. The CDR3 nucleotides are TGCGCCAGCAGCCAAGACGGGCTGAGTAGCGCAGATACGCAGTATTTT. It encodes CASSQDGLSSADTQYF. The chain recombines TRBV4-3 with TRBJ2-3, with D possibly being TRBD2 (5 bases). CDR3 length: 16 amino acids. Germline V gene lookup returns CDR1 LGHNA and CDR2 YSLEER. V was trimmed by 0 bases and J by 4 bases, leaving 14 bases between them.

Regarding this clonotype: A much larger clone sits a single nucleotide away, making a read error possible. For the CDR3, the DNA is TGTGCCAGCAGTTTCGACTCCGTGGCCACAGATACGCAGTATTTT. Its protein product is CASSFDSVATDTQYF. This chain connects TRBV6-5 to TRBJ2-3; D is unresolved. This CDR3 has 15 amino acids. V was clipped by 4 bases and J by 2 bases, with 13 bases between them. Germline values: CDR1 MNHEY, CDR2 SVGAGI.

This clonotype was observed at least ten times. The chain joins TRBV5-1 to TRBJ1-4; TRBD1 is a possible D gene (5 bases). CDR3 length: 14 amino acids. Per germline, CDR1 SGHRS and CDR2 YFSETQ. V gave up 2 bases and J gave up 5 bases, with 10 bases separating them. CDR3 bases: TGCGCCAGCAGCTTCGTAGGGACGAATGAAAAACTGTTTTTT. As protein: CASSFVGTNEKLFF.

Regarding this clonotype: A clone one base away is much larger, so this may be a read error. The rearrangement uses TRBV7-9 and TRBJ2-5, with D unresolved. The CDR3 runs 14 residues. Germline loops: CDR1 SEHNR, CDR2 FQNEAQ (reference sequence). The CDR3: CASSPSLDQEPQYF. CDR3 in DNA: TGTGCCAGCAGCCCCAGCCTTGATCAAGAGCCCCAGTACTTC.

The chain carries TRBV10-3 and TRBJ2-1; 11 bases match TRBD2. The CDR3 sequence is 14 residues long. Trimming took 3 bases from V and 7 from J; bases not matched to a gene: 2. Per the germline V gene, CDR1 is ENHRY and CDR2 is SYGVKD. In DNA, the CDR3 is TGTGCCATCAGTGACGGGACTAGCGGAAATGAGCAGTTCTTC. Translating gives CAISDGTSGNEQFF.

CDR3 DNA: TGTGCCAGCAGCTTCGAGTGGTCGGGAGGCTCCACAGATACGCAGTATTTT. Translating it yields CASSFEWSGGSTDTQYF. The chain links TRBV5-5 to TRBJ2-3; TRBD2 matches 7 bases. CDR1 and CDR2 (germline): SGHKS, YYEKEE (reference sequence). The CDR3 is 17 residues long. J was trimmed by 2 bases and V by 2 bases; bases with no gene match: 11.

This clonotype was observed many times. The rearrangement joins TRBV14 to TRBJ1-1, with D possibly being TRBD1 (5 bases). The V end was cut by 4 bases, the J end by 2 bases, with 17 bases between. Germline CDR1 reads SGHDN; CDR2 reads FVKESK. This CDR3 region has 16 residues. CDR3 residues: CASSLYSGRVNTEAFF. CDR3 in DNA: TGTGCCAGCAGCCTATATTCGGGACGAGTCAACACTGAAGCTTTCTTT.

The genes are TRBV27 and TRBJ2-7; a possible D gene is TRBD2 (6 bases). V shed 3 bases and J shed 4 bases, with 13 bases lying between them. Germline V gene lookup returns CDR1 MNHEY and CDR2 SMNVEV (reference sequence). The CDR3 covers 14 residues. The chain's CDR3 is CASSFTGVAYEQYF. CDR3 sequence (DNA): TGTGCCAGCAGTTTTACGGGAGTAGCTTACGAGCAGTACTTC.

This clonotype came up many times. The genes are TRBV29-1 and TRBJ2-1, with D uncertain. CDR1 SQVTM and CDR2 ANQGSEA come from the germline V gene. Trimming took 4 bases from V and 2 from J, leaving 15 bases between them. The CDR3 length is 15 residues. CDR3 DNA: TGCAGCGTTGGGGCCAGATTAGGGACCTACAATGAGCAGTTCTTC. Its protein is CSVGARLGTYNEQFF.

CDR3 region: CASSSYANGGGRYEQYF. CDR3 in DNA: TGTGCCAGCAGTTCGTACGCAAACGGAGGGGGCAGGTACGAGCAGTACTTC. The rearrangement uses TRBV27 and TRBJ2-7, with a possible D match to TRBD1 (7 bases). The CDR3 length is 17 residues. Between the trimmed V and J ends, which lost 4 bases and 4 bases, there was a span of 23 bases. The germline V gene encodes CDR1 MNHEY and CDR2 SMNVEV (reference sequence).

In the case of this clonotype: This may be a read error: a much more frequent sequence differs by one nucleotide. The CDR3 DNA sequence: TGTGCCAGCAGGTTGGACGGGGGCACTGAAGCTTTCTTT. This gives the protein CASRLDGGTEAFF. The chain links TRBV25-1 to TRBJ1-1; TRBD1 might be the D (5 bases). CDR1 and CDR2 (germline): MGHDK, SYGVNS. The CDR3 consists of 13 residues. Trimming took 6 bases from V and 4 from J, leaving 12 bases between them.

This rearrangement joins TRBV19 to TRBJ2-1; D gene unclear. The CDR3 is 13 amino acids. V lost 1 base to trimming and J lost 8 bases, with 9 bases between them. The germline CDR1 and CDR2 sequences are LNHDA and SQIVND (reference sequence). CDR3 region: CASSIVLHDEQFF. The CDR3 bases are TGTGCCAGTAGTATAGTTCTACACGATGAGCAGTTCTTC.

Turning to this clonotype: A read error is possible here, since a much larger clone lies one base away. The chain joins TRBV7-8 to TRBJ2-7, with D perhaps TRBD1 or TRBD2 (5 bases each). CDR1 and CDR2 from the germline V gene are SGHVS and FQNEAQ. The CDR3 has 15 amino acids. CDR3 nucleotides: TGTGCCAGCAGCCCGGGACCGCGAGCCTCCTGCGAGCAGTACTTC. It codes for CASSPGPRASCEQYF.

This clonotype was counted many times. This sequence joins TRBV14 and TRBJ2-3; 9 bases map to TRBD2. There are 14 residues in the CDR3. Trimming took 6 bases from V and 1 from J; bases not matched to a gene: 2. From germline, CDR1 is SGHDN and CDR2 FVKESK. The chain's CDR3 is CASRASGGTDTQYF. DNA for the CDR3: TGTGCCAGCAGGGCTAGCGGGGGCACAGATACGCAGTATTTT.

The chain uses TRBV28 and TRBJ2-7; 12 bases line up with TRBD2. Germline CDR1 reads MDHEN; CDR2 reads SYDVKM. The CDR3 covers 22 residues. V dropped 6 bases and J dropped 5; count of bases not matched to a gene: 29. CDR3: CASSYLPRTSGIRGRSGHEQYF. Here the CDR3 DNA reads TGTGCCAGCAGCTACTTACCGCGGACTAGCGGGATCCGAGGGCGTTCGGGCCACGAGCAGTACTTC.

This clonotype was seen more than once but under ten times. The chain employs TRBV5-6 and TRBJ2-2; D is unresolved. The CDR3 totals 16 residues. The ends were cut back, 0 bases at V and 0 bases at J, with 9 bases in the middle. Germline CDR1 is SGHDT and CDR2 is YYEEEE. This CDR3 reads CASSLAESANTGELFF. CDR3 coding DNA: TGTGCCAGCAGCTTGGCCGAGAGTGCGAACACCGGGGAGCTGTTTTTT.

There are a few counts of this clonotype. This chain uses TRBV6-2 or TRBV6-3 with TRBJ1-5; D ambiguous. The germline CDR1 and CDR2 sequences are MNHEY and SVGEGT. The V end lost 6 bases, the J end lost 4 bases, and 19 bases lay between the germline ends. This CDR3 has 16 residues. CDR3 DNA: TGTGCCAGCAGCGCCGGGCTCCCCTGGGTAAATCAGCCCCAGCATTTT. This encodes CASSAGLPWVNQPQHF.